This T cell receptor beta chain was captured in a study of cytomegalovirus exposure and HLA in healthy donors. An approximately 130-subject validation cohort, separate from the 666-subject first cohort, supplied the donors. General observations from the study: Listed as cytomegalovirus-associated were 150 to 200 TCR beta chains.

The table came from immunoSEQ multiplex PCR; TCRdb's copy has only in-frame clones and leaves some out. The sample shows roughly 220,000 clones, 75% to 95% of them seen only once. V lost 0 bases to trimming and J lost 2 bases, with 11 bases between them. The CDR3 covers 15 residues. Germline CDR1 SGDLS, CDR2 YYNGEE. Details on this clone: Antigen unknown.

This chain joins TRBV9 and TRBJ1-1; a possible D gene is TRBD1 (6 bases). Sequences were obtained from PBMCs. The sequence was obtained from a woman aged 18-29 years in good health and CMV-seronegative. DNA for the CDR3: TGTGCCAGCAGCGTAGGGCAGGGGAGAAACACTGAAGCTTTCTTT. Protein product: CASSVGQGRNTEAFF.